These 9 T cell receptor beta chains share one sample of origin, sequenced in a study of T cells in Graves' hyperthyroidism and ophthalmopathy. It was RNA transcripts that yielded the amplified TCR beta CDR3 regions. HTBI primers drove first-round RT-PCR of the TCR CDR3. TCRdb passed the multiplex PCR reads through MiXCR, listing each CDR3 protein once. The sample carries around 350,000 distinct CDR3 sequences, 13% recorded once. The source material was blood. These receptors came from a woman between 18 and 29 years old with Graves' hyperthyroidism.

This clonotype appeared many times. V and J are TRBV12-3 or TRBV12-4 and TRBJ2-3; D might be TRBD2 (6 bases). Trimming removed 8 bases from V and 0 bases from J, with 21 bases in between. The CDR3 contains 17 residues. The CDR3 region has the DNA TGTGCCAGCGGTCGGGAGCGGTTCCGGGAGAGCACAGATACGCAGTATTTT. It is translated as CASGRERFRESTDTQYF.

The sample holds a few counts of this clonotype. The J gene is TRBJ1-4, the V gene TRBV4-1; D unclear. The CDR3 sequence is 16 residues long. Deletions cut 1 base from V and 4 bases from J, with 13 bases between. Germline CDR1 reads MGHRA; CDR2 reads YSYEKL. The CDR3 coding sequence is TGCGCCAGCAGCCAAGCACCTTTGGGAGTTAATGAAAAACTGTTTTTT. Its translation is CASSQAPLGVNEKLFF.

This clonotype has a count of ten or more. The chain uses TRBV12-3 or TRBV12-4 and TRBJ1-6; no clear D. The V end was cut by 3 bases, the J end by 12 bases, with 15 bases between. This CDR3 has 14 residues. For the CDR3, the DNA is TGTGCCAGCAGTTTTGCGGGAACTGGTAAACCCCTCCACTTT. This codes for CASSFAGTGKPLHF.

There are a few counts of this clonotype. The genes are TRBV9 and TRBJ2-7; D is ambiguous. CDR3 size: 13 residues. The V gene lost 3 bases and the J gene lost 0 bases, with 7 bases spanning the gap. Germline V lookup: CDR1 SGDLS, CDR2 YYNGEE. CDR3 nucleotide sequence: TGTGCCAGCAGCGATGATGCCTCCTACGAGCAGTACTTC. Encoded protein: CASSDDASYEQYF. Using reference TRBV9 and TRBJ2-7 for the parts outside the CDR3, the full variable domain is DSGVTQTPKHLITATGQRVTLRCSPRSGDLSVYWYQQSLDQGLQFLIQYYNGEERAKGNILERFSAQQFPDLHSELNLSSLELGDSALYFCASSDDASYEQYFGPGTRLTVT.

This clonotype was seen many times. This chain connects TRBV13 to TRBJ2-5, with D maybe TRBD1 (6 bases). The CDR3 sequence is 14 residues long. In germline, CDR1 is PRHDT, CDR2 FYEKMQ (reference sequence). The V gene lost 4 bases and the J gene lost 1 base, with 10 bases spanning the gap. CDR3 nucleotides: TGTGCCAGCAGCTCCGGGACAACCCAAGAGACCCAGTACTTC. As protein: CASSSGTTQETQYF.

This clonotype was detected ten times or more. V and J are TRBV7-2 and TRBJ1-2; D unresolved. The germline CDR1 and CDR2 sequences are SGHTA and FQGNSA. The CDR3 length is 14 residues. V was trimmed by 0 bases and J by 5 bases, leaving 10 bases between them. The CDR3 sequence is CASSLASVSYGYTF. In DNA, the CDR3 is TGTGCCAGCAGCTTAGCGAGCGTCTCGTATGGCTACACCTTC.

In its sample, this clonotype was seen many times. The chain links TRBV7-9 to TRBJ2-3; possibly TRBD1 for D (6 bases). V was cut by 5 bases and J by 2 bases, with 11 bases left in between. This CDR3 is 14 amino acids long. Germline-derived CDR1 and CDR2 are SEHNR and FQNEAQ (reference sequence). DNA of the CDR3: TGTGCCAGCAGCCCTCGGGACAACACAGATACGCAGTATTTT. Its translation is CASSPRDNTDTQYF.

This clonotype was recorded many times. The V gene is TRBV28, the J gene TRBJ1-2; no clear D gene. Trimming shortened V by 3 bases and J by 0 bases, and 11 bases separated the two germline ends. The CDR3 loop spans 15 amino acids. Germline lookup yields CDR1 MDHEN and CDR2 SYDVKM. The CDR3 nucleotides are TGTGCCAGCAGTTTGGGAACAGCAGCTAACTATGGCTACACCTTC. Protein sequence: CASSLGTAANYGYTF.

This clonotype was counted many times. The rearrangement uses TRBV28 and TRBJ2-3; D gene ambiguous. Germline lookup yields CDR1 MDHEN and CDR2 SYDVKM. Trimming left V 8 bases short and J 1 base short, with 19 bases between. The CDR3 runs to 16 residues. CDR3 amino acids: CASVPRSGGGTDTQYF. CDR3 in DNA: TGTGCCAGCGTCCCGAGGTCTGGCGGTGGCACAGATACGCAGTATTTT.